This TCR beta chain was found in a study of blood T cell repertoires in COVID-19. Study at large: Samples taken during acute and convalescent COVID-19 were collected in the United States, Italy and Spain. Nucleic acid was either cDNA or gDNA, and it came from T cells, B-cell-depleted T cells, or PBMCs.

Original analysis: Amplifying reference gene primers gave estimates of nucleated cell counts. Clones were read by immunoSEQ multiplex PCR, and TCRdb kept only the in-frame ones, dropping some. V and J calls and clone size are given by that table; D and trimming were obtained from the DNA. The table lists 100,000 to 150,000 clones, roughly 80% of them singletons. This clone was counted a few times. This CDR3 is built from 15 residues. V trimming: 2 bases; J trimming: 5 bases; junction bases outside the gene matches: 7. Germline V gene sequence: CDR1 SEHNR, CDR2 FQNEAQ (reference sequence). The chain links TRBV7-9 to TRBJ1-1, with TRBD1 matching 8 bases. The sequence was obtained from a woman aged 55-69 years with acute or convalescent COVID-19. The sequenced sample consisted of peripheral blood. CDR3 sequence reads: CASSLLGTGETEAFF. DNA for the CDR3: TGTGCCAGCAGCTTACTAGGGACAGGAGAGACTGAAGCTTTCTTT.